This T cell receptor beta chain was recorded in a study of shared clonotypes between healthy human individuals. The data were produced by immunoSEQ multiplex PCR, yet TCRdb's version contains in-frame clones alone and is incomplete. The profile shows roughly 2.2 million clones, roughly 92% of them singletons. Germline V gives CDR1 MNHNY, CDR2 SVGAGI (reference sequence). This CDR3 has 15 residues. The V and J ends lost 7 bases and 6 bases respectively, with 19 bases between them. The source is a young man in good health. Some clones in this sample may be carry-over from other donors' samples. The sequencing sample was made of naive CD4+ T cells from PBMCs. Subset described: CD45RA+ positively selected. The genes are TRBV6-6 and TRBJ2-1, with unresolved D. The CDR3 bases are TGTGCCAGCACTTCTAGGGCCGATTGGGGCAATGAGCAGTTCTTC. Amino acid sequence: CASTSRADWGNEQFF.